Given below is one T cell receptor (beta chain) in context. V was clipped by 7 bases and J by 1 base; unmatched bases: 5. Per the germline V gene, CDR1 is SGHTA and CDR2 is FQGNSA. The CDR3 covers 14 residues. The data were taken from a study of cytomegalovirus exposure and HLA in healthy donors. Use of 60 Vbeta and 13 Jbeta primers characterized the PCR. Assay used: immunoSEQ multiplex PCR; TCRdb lists only in-frame clones, some missing. The sample yields roughly 140,000 clones, approximately 78% seen once. The receptor comes from a woman aged 40 to 50 in good health and CMV-seropositive. Sample: PBMCs. The genes are TRBV7-2 and TRBJ2-7, with TRBD1 identical over 9 bases. DNA of the CDR3: TGTGCCAGCACCCCGGGACAGGGTTCCTACGAGCAGTACTTC. Translating it yields CASTPGQGSYEQYF.